Below, one T cell receptor (beta chain) is given with its context. V was pared by 2 bases and J by 0 bases, with 4 bases of the junction left unmatched. CDR1 is MNHEY, CDR2 SMNVEV, per germline (reference sequence). This CDR3 is 17 amino acids long. These data belong to a study of CD8 T cells in Susac syndrome. The RNA, about 0.5 to 1 ug, was put through reverse transcription using random hexamers. Each CDR3 protein is one row after TCRdb ran MiXCR on the immunoSEQ multiplex PCR reads. Here the sample spans just over 80,000 distinct CDR3 sequences, roughly 93% being singletons. This TCR was recovered from a human donor in good health. This sequence joins TRBV27 and TRBJ2-2, with 9 positions matching TRBD2. Sequencing used CD8+ T cells from PBMCs. The CDR3 nucleotides read TGTGCCAGCAGTTTAACTAGCGGGCCTACGAACACCGGGGAGCTGTTTTTT. Encoded protein: CASSLTSGPTNTGELFF.